The clone carrying this T cell receptor (beta chain) showed up just a few times. Its antigen is as yet unknown. The CDR3 consists of 11 residues. Looked up from germline, CDR1 is MNHEY and CDR2 is SVGEGT. Trimming took 7 bases from V and 5 from J, leaving 8 bases between them. This sample stems from a study of regulatory T cells in long-lasting Graves disease. Overall study results and limits: Gene preferences differed: TRBV28, TRBJ1-2, TRBJ2-5 in persistent cases.

Through Arm-PCR of CDR3 regions and iRepertoire HTBI primers, TCR beta libraries were built. TCRdb independently ran MiXCR on the multiplex PCR reads; one entry per CDR3 protein. The repertoire has over 500,000 distinct CDR3 sequences, around 15% of them found once; the top ten carry under 20%. Noted time point: newly diagnosed GD, antithyroid drugs for less than 3 months. PBMC-extracted RNA yielded the TCR library. These data are also associated with another study on T cells in Graves' hyperthyroidism and ophthalmopathy. That investigation notes: Absent ophthalmopathy progression within 18 months defined stable Graves' hyperthyroidism.

Sequenced material: peripheral blood mononuclear cells (PBMCs), taken at new diagnosis, from a patient treated with antithyroid drugs. The chain joins TRBV6-2 or TRBV6-3 to TRBJ2-5; maybe TRBD2 (5 bases). The origin of this receptor is a young woman with Graves disease. CDR3 nucleotide sequence: TGTGCCAGCACTATAGCGGAGACCCAGTACTTC. It codes for CASTIAETQYF.